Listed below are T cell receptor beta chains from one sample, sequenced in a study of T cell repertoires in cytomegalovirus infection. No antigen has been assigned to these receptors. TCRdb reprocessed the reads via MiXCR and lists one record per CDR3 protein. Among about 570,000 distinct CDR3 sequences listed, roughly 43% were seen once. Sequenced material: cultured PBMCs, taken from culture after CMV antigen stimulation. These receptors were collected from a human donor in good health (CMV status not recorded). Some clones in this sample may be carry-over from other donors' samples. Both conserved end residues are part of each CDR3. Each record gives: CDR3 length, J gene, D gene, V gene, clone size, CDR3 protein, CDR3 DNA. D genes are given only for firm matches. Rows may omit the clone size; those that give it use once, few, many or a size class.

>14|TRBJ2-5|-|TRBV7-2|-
CASSPGGRGETQYF
TGTGCCAGCAGCCCCGGGGGAAGGGGGGAGACCCAGTACTTC
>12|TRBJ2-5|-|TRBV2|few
CASSRLRETQYF
TGTGCCAGCAGCCGACTAAGGGAGACCCAGTACTTC
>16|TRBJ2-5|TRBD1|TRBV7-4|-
CTSSLGDRGHLETQYF
TGTACCAGCAGCTTAGGGGATAGGGGGCATCTGGAGACCCAGTACTTC
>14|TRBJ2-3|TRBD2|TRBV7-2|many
CASSWRQRGAPQYF
TGTGCCAGCAGCTGGAGGCAGCGGGGGGCCCCACAGTATTTT
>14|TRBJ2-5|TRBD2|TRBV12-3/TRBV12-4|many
CASSPTSGQETQYF
TGTGCCAGCAGTCCCACTAGCGGCCAAGAGACCCAGTACTTC
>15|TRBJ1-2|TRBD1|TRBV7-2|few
CASSKSTGGNYGYTF
TGTGCCAGCAGCAAATCGACAGGGGGTAACTATGGCTACACCTTC
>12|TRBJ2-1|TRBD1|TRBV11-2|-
CASSFRTGSLFF
TGTGCCAGCAGCTTTAGGACAGGGTCCCTTTTCTTC
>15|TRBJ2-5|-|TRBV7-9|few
CASSVIQGLQETQYF
TGTGCCAGCAGCGTCATACAGGGCCTCCAAGAGACCCAGTACTTC
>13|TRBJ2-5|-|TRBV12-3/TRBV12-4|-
CASSSTGPETQYF
TGTGCCAGCAGCTCCACAGGGCCGGAGACCCAGTACTTC
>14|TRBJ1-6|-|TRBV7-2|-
CASSPENRVSPLHF
TGTGCCAGCAGCCCGGAAAACAGGGTTTCACCCCTCCACTTT
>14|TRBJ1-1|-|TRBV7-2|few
CASSLWDRGGQAFF
TGTGCCAGCAGCTTATGGGACCGGGGGGGTCAAGCTTTCTTT
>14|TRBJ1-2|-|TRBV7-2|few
CASSLTPGVYGYTF
TGTGCCAGCAGCCTTACCCCAGGGGTCTATGGCTACACCTTC
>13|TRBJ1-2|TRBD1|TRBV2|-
CASSEETGDGYTF
TGTGCCAGCAGTGAGGAGACAGGGGATGGCTACACCTTC
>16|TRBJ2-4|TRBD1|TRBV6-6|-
CASSEGQGRAKNIQYF
TGTGCCAGCAGTGAGGGACAGGGACGGGCCAAAAACATTCAGTACTTC
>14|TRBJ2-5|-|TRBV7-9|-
CASSYYRDVETQYF
TGTGCCAGCAGCTACTACCGGGACGTTGAGACCCAGTACTTC
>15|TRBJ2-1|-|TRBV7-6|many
CASSLVAGTYNEQFF
TGTGCCAGCAGCTTAGTTGCGGGGACCTACAATGAGCAGTTCTTC
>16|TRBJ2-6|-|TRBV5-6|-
CASSFGLRGGANVLTF
TGTGCCAGCAGCTTCGGGTTGCGTGGTGGGGCCAACGTCCTGACTTTC
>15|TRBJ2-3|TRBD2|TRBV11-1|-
CASSFSRGGRYTQYF
TGTGCCAGCAGCTTTTCGCGGGGGGGCCGTTATACGCAGTATTTT
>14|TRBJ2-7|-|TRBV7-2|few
CASSLVWRVSEQYF
TGTGCCAGCAGCTTAGTATGGAGGGTAAGCGAGCAGTACTTC
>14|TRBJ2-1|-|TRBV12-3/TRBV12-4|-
CASYWGVRGNEQFF
TGTGCCAGCTACTGGGGGGTTCGGGGCAATGAGCAGTTCTTC
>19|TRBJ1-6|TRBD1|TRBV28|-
CASSLSPAMRPGQNSPLHF
TGTGCCAGCAGTTTAAGCCCTGCAATGCGACCGGGACAGAATTCACCCCTCCACTTT
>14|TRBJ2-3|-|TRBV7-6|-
CASSFSTNTDTQYF
TGTGCCAGCAGCTTTTCGACTAACACAGATACGCAGTATTTT
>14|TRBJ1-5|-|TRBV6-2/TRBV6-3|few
CASRTTPGNQPQHF
TGTGCCAGCCGTACCACGCCGGGCAATCAGCCCCAGCATTTT
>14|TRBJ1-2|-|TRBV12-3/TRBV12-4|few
CASTRGPFNYGYTF
TGTGCCAGCACCCGAGGGCCCTTTAACTATGGCTACACCTTC
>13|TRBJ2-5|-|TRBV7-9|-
CASSEGYRETQYF
TGTGCCAGCAGCGAGGGATATCGCGAGACCCAGTACTTC
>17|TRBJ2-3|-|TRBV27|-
CASSPGRLTAITDTQYF
TGTGCCAGCAGTCCGGGACGGCTGACTGCAATCACAGATACGCAGTATTTT
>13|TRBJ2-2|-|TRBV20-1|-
CSARDGAWGELFF
TGCAGTGCCCGAGACGGGGCTTGGGGGGAGCTGTTTTTT
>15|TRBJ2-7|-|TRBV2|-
CASSDGGNGIYEQYF
TGTGCCAGCAGTGATGGGGGCAATGGGATTTACGAGCAGTACTTC
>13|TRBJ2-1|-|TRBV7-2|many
CASSLSRVGEQFF
TGTGCCAGCAGCTTATCCAGGGTTGGTGAGCAGTTCTTC
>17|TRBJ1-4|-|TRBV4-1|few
CASSQNPDRWGNEKLFF
TGCGCCAGCAGCCAAAACCCCGACCGCTGGGGGAATGAAAAACTGTTTTTT
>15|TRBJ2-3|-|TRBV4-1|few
CASSQGERSQDTQYF
TGCGCCAGCAGCCAAGGGGAGCGGTCGCAGGATACGCAGTATTTT
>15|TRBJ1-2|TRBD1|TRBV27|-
CASSLGQGEWYGYTF
TGTGCCAGCAGTTTGGGACAGGGGGAATGGTATGGCTACACCTTC
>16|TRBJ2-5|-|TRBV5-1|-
CASSPRLYALQETQYF
TGCGCCAGCAGCCCACGCCTATACGCATTACAAGAGACCCAGTACTTC
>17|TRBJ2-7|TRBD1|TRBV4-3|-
CASSQGYRTGGPYEQYF
TGCGCCAGCAGCCAAGGGTACCGGACAGGGGGCCCCTACGAGCAGTACTTC
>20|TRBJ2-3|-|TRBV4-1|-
CASSQEGLGRGDSYTDTQYF
TGCGCCAGCAGCCAAGAAGGATTGGGCCGGGGGGACAGTTACACAGATACGCAGTATTTT
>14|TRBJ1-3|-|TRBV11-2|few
CASSQVETGNTIYF
TGTGCCAGCTCCCAGGTAGAAACTGGAAACACCATATATTTT
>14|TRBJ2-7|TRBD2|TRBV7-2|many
CASSLAGGSHEQYF
TGTGCCAGCAGCCTAGCGGGGGGGAGCCACGAGCAGTACTTC
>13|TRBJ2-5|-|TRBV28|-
CASTHGSEETQYF
TGTGCCAGCACCCATGGATCTGAAGAGACCCAGTACTTC
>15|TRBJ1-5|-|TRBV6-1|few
CASSPREGSNQPQHF
TGTGCCAGCAGTCCCCGGGAGGGCAGCAATCAGCCCCAGCATTTT
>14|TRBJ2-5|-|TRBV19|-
CASSPVGNQETQYF
TGTGCCAGTAGTCCCGTTGGGAACCAAGAGACCCAGTACTTC
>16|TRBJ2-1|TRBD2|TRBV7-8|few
CASSPGWREIGNEQFF
TGTGCCAGCAGCCCGGGGTGGCGGGAGATAGGCAATGAGCAGTTCTTC
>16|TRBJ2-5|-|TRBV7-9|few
CASSRHRGGGEETQYF
TGTGCCAGCAGCCGCCACAGGGGGGGAGGCGAAGAGACCCAGTACTTC
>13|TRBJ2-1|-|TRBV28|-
CASNLEGFDEQFF
TGTGCCAGCAACCTAGAGGGGTTCGATGAGCAGTTCTTC
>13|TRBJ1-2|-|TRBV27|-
CASSPWGAGGYTF
TGTGCCAGCAGTCCCTGGGGGGCAGGAGGCTACACCTTC
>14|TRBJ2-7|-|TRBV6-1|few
CASSDGGLTYEQYF
TGTGCCAGCAGTGATGGGGGACTTACCTACGAGCAGTACTTC
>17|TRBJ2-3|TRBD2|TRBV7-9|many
CASSAAPERGVEDTQYF
TGTGCCAGCAGTGCCGCGCCCGAGCGGGGGGTTGAGGATACGCAGTATTTT
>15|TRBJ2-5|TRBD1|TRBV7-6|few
CASSQAVDRGETQYF
TGTGCCAGCAGCCAAGCCGTAGACAGGGGAGAGACCCAGTACTTC
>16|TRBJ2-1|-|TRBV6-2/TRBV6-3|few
CASSWGGRRSYNEQFF
TGTGCCAGCAGTTGGGGGGGGCGGCGCTCCTACAATGAGCAGTTCTTC
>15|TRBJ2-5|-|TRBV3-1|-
CASSQGEGDQETQYF
TGTGCCAGCAGCCAAGGGGAGGGGGATCAAGAGACCCAGTACTTC
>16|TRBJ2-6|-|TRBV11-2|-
CASSRMSGAWANVLTF
TGTGCCAGCAGCCGAATGTCAGGGGCTTGGGCCAACGTCCTGACTTTC
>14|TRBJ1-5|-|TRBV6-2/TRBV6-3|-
CAGSSRRPNQPQHF
TGTGCCGGAAGCAGCAGGAGGCCGAATCAGCCCCAGCATTTT
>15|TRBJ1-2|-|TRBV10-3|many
CAISQTGKSSYGYTF
TGTGCCATCTCGCAGACAGGAAAATCGAGCTATGGCTACACCTTC
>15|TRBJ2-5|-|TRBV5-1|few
CASDEGSTVEGTQYF
TGCGCCAGCGACGAGGGGAGCACAGTGGAGGGGACCCAGTACTTC
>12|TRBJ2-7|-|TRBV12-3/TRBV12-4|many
CASSRPGFEQYF
TGTGCCAGCAGCCGCCCGGGATTCGAGCAGTACTTC
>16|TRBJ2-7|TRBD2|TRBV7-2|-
CASSLVGIAGAYEQYF
TGTGCCAGCAGCTTAGTAGGTATAGCGGGAGCCTACGAGCAGTACTTC